The 16 T cell receptor beta chains below were found in one sample sequenced in a study of T cells in Graves' hyperthyroidism and ophthalmopathy. Researchers amplified the TCR beta CDR3 regions from RNA transcripts. With the HTBI primer set, the TCR CDR3 went through a first round of RT-PCR. TCRdb recomputed calls from the multiplex PCR reads with MiXCR, one row per CDR3 protein. The table lists approximately 610,000 distinct CDR3 sequences, around 17% of them singletons, with 15% to 20% in the top ten. Sequenced: blood. The receptors stem from a woman younger than 30 with Graves' hyperthyroidism.

This chain connects TRBV11-2 to TRBJ2-3, with 8 bases fitting TRBD1. This CDR3 is built from 16 residues. The junction had 9 bases not matched to a gene; V was cut back by 4 bases and J by 3 bases. Looked up from germline, CDR1 is SGHAT and CDR2 is FQNNGV. CDR3 nucleotide sequence: TGTGCCAGCAGCTCCCGGACAGGGTTCGGGACAGATACGCAGTATTTT. This gives the protein CASSSRTGFGTDTQYF.

This clonotype has just a few counts. This chain connects TRBV2 to TRBJ2-4, with 7 bases lining up with TRBD2. The V and J ends lost 4 bases and 7 bases, in that order; junction bases with no gene match: 4. CDR1 and CDR2 from the germline V gene are SNHLY and FYNNEI. This CDR3 spans 13 amino acids. CDR3 in DNA: TGTGCCAGCAGTGCTGGGGAGGGGAACATTCAGTACTTC. It encodes CASSAGEGNIQYF.

This clonotype was counted only a few times. The gene calls are TRBV6-6 and TRBJ2-2; TRBD2 might be the D (6 bases). V was clipped by 2 bases and J by 5 bases, with 6 bases between them. The CDR3 contains 13 residues. The germline V gene encodes CDR1 MNHNY and CDR2 SVGAGI (reference sequence). CDR3 nucleotides: TGTGCCAGCAGTTACCGGGGGACCGGGGAGCTGTTTTTT. Residues: CASSYRGTGELFF.

This clonotype was recorded a few times. This sequence joins TRBV9 and TRBJ2-3; TRBD1 is a possible D gene (5 bases). V dropped 3 bases and J dropped 1 base, with 12 bases sitting between them. CDR1 is SGDLS and CDR2 is YYNGEE in the germline V gene. The CDR3 is 15 amino acids. DNA for the CDR3: TGTGCCAGCAGCGAGCAGGGCAGGCGCACAGATACGCAGTATTTT. Protein product: CASSEQGRRTDTQYF.

The rearrangement uses TRBV5-1 and TRBJ2-4; the D gene is possibly TRBD1 (5 bases). The V and J ends lost 5 bases and 8 bases respectively, with 11 bases between them. Germline lookup yields CDR1 SGHRS and CDR2 YFSETQ. The CDR3 is 12 residues long. CDR3 nucleotide sequence: TGCGCCAGCAGGGGGCTTGAACACATTCAGTACTTC. It encodes CASRGLEHIQYF.

This clonotype occurred many times. V usage is TRBV6-1 and J usage is TRBJ2-5, with 10 bases lining up with TRBD2. Germline V gene data show CDR1 as MNHNS and CDR2 as SASEGT. The CDR3 runs to 15 residues. J lost 5 bases, V lost 5 bases, and 8 bases had no gene match. CDR3 sequence reads: CASSTIAGGSETQYF. The CDR3 nucleotides read TGTGCCAGCAGTACTATAGCGGGAGGCAGTGAGACCCAGTACTTC.

This clonotype has a count of ten or more. This chain connects TRBV7-2 to TRBJ1-4; 9 nucleotides match TRBD1. Germline-derived CDR1 and CDR2 are SGHTA and FQGNSA. J gave up 7 bases and V 1 base, and 4 bases lay outside the gene matches. This CDR3 is built from 15 residues. Here the CDR3 reads CASSLGGQGFEKLFF. In nucleotides, the CDR3 is TGTGCCAGCAGCTTAGGGGGACAGGGTTTTGAAAAACTGTTTTTT. The whole variable domain, remainder taken from reference TRBV7-2 and TRBJ1-4, is GAGVSQSPSNKVTEKGKDVELRCDPISGHTALYWYRQSLGQGLEFLIYFQGNSAPDKSGLPSDRFSAERTGGSVSTLTIQRTQQEDSAVYLCASSLGGQGFEKLFFGSGTQLSVL.

The sample holds many counts of this clonotype. The chain combines TRBV7-8 with TRBJ2-7; the D call may be TRBD1 or TRBD2 (5 bases each). The CDR3 covers 12 residues. The germline gives CDR1 SGHVS, CDR2 FQNEAQ. Trimming removed 10 bases from V and 2 bases from J, with 12 bases in between. The CDR3 coding sequence is TGTGCCACCAAGAGGGGAACCTACGAGCAGTACTTC. The encoded protein is CATKRGTYEQYF.

The rearrangement links TRBV14 to TRBJ1-2; D possibly corresponds to TRBD1 (5 bases). This CDR3 is 13 amino acids long. The V and J ends lost 1 base and 6 bases respectively, with 9 bases between them. Germline CDR1 reads SGHDN; CDR2 reads FVKESK. The CDR3 sequence is CASSQGRANGYTF. The DNA for the CDR3 is TGTGCCAGCAGCCAAGGCAGGGCAAATGGCTACACCTTC.

With regard to this clonotype: This sequence may be a read error, since a much larger clone differs from it by one base. The V call is TRBV6-2 or TRBV6-3, the J call TRBJ1-6; unclear D gene. Germline V gene sequence: CDR1 MNHEY, CDR2 SVGEGT. The length of the CDR3 is 15 residues. Between the trimmed V and J ends, which lost 2 bases and 0 bases, there was a span of 5 bases. The CDR3 DNA sequence: TGTGCCAGCAGTTACAGGAGCTCCTATAATTCACCCCTCCACTTT. It codes for CASSYRSSYNSPLHF.

This sequence joins TRBV13 and TRBJ2-2, with D possibly matching TRBD2 (5 bases). This CDR3 has 13 residues. The germline CDR1 and CDR2 sequences are PRHDT and FYEKMQ (reference sequence). V lost 7 bases and J 3 bases, leaving 9 bases between the germline ends. The CDR3: CASTRTDTGELFF. In DNA form, the CDR3 reads TGTGCCAGCACCCGGACTGACACCGGGGAGCTGTTTTTT.

This clonotype was seen a handful of times. The chain is built from TRBV18 and TRBJ1-4, with D hard to call. This CDR3 is 14 amino acids long. V dropped 3 bases and J dropped 8 bases, with 13 bases sitting between them. Germline V lookup: CDR1 KGHSH, CDR2 LQKENI. The CDR3 reads CASSPRARLEKLFF. In DNA, the CDR3 is TGTGCCAGCTCACCGAGGGCCCGGCTGGAAAAACTGTTTTTT.

The table lists this clonotype with many counts. The rearrangement uses TRBV7-2 and TRBJ1-2; 11 bases agree with TRBD1. V lost 5 bases to trimming and J lost 5 bases; unmatched junction nucleotides: 4. The CDR3 has 14 amino acids. Germline V gene sequence: CDR1 SGHTA, CDR2 FQGNSA. The CDR3 nucleotides are TGTGCCAGCAGCAAAGGACAGGGGGCATATGGCTACACCTTC. This gives the protein CASSKGQGAYGYTF.

V usage is TRBV20-1 and J usage is TRBJ1-2; TRBD1 matches 7 bases. Trimming cost V 2 bases and J 5 bases; bases outside gene matches: 8. Germline CDR1 and CDR2: DFQATT and SNEGSKA (reference sequence). This CDR3 spans 14 amino acids. Here the CDR3 DNA reads TGCAGTGCTAGAACAGGGGCCATATCTTATGGCTACACCTTC. This codes for CSARTGAISYGYTF.

This clonotype was counted at least ten times. The rearrangement uses TRBV27 and TRBJ2-3; unclear D gene. Germline V gene sequence: CDR1 MNHEY, CDR2 SMNVEV (reference sequence). The V and J ends lost 3 bases and 2 bases respectively, with 6 bases between them. The CDR3 contains 13 residues. The CDR3, as DNA: TGTGCCAGCAGTTTTAGGGCCACAGATACGCAGTATTTT. Translating gives CASSFRATDTQYF.

This clonotype was observed a handful of times. V usage is TRBV7-9 and J usage is TRBJ2-7; 12 bases match TRBD2. The germline V gene has CDR1 SEHNR and CDR2 FQNEAQ (reference sequence). This CDR3 comprises 17 residues. V shed 4 bases and J 2 bases; nucleotides not matched to a gene: 9. The CDR3 is CASSSLAGLAGPYEQYF. The CDR3 bases are TGTGCCAGCAGCTCTCTCGCCGGACTAGCGGGACCCTACGAGCAGTACTTC.